This TCR beta chain is from a study of T-cell reconstitution after alpha-beta-depleted transplantation in children (dated by TCRdb to about 2016). For context, the study as a whole: The study quantitatively tracked T-cell immune reconstitution after TCRalphabeta/CD19-depleted allogeneic hematopoietic cell transplantation in children using TCR repertoire profiling.

Beyond this particular receptor, the publication reports: In some patients, high TCRbeta diversity at day 60 was attributed to recipient T cells and intrathymic progenitors that had survived conditioning. The apparently early recovery of alphabetaT-cell counts about two months after transplant reportedly depended on only several hundred rapidly expanded clones that came from non-depleted graft cells. The frequencies of hyperexpanded clones fell over the following months, and after one year, T-cell counts and TCRbeta diversity were mostly attributed to newly produced T cells.

The library was generated by PCR. For sequencing, an Illumina HiSeq 2500 was employed. To normalize quantification of the TCRbeta repertoire, the TCR libraries were built with molecular barcoding that relied on unique molecular identifiers. The public reads were run again by TCRdb, first through fastp at Q25 and then through MiXCR, and only productive beta chains were kept. Entries are consolidated by CDR3 protein sequence, retaining the most common genes and DNA. The sample table contains 500,000 to 650,000 distinct CDR3 sequences; only one count was recorded for about an eighth of them. The ten most abundant clones make up approximately 2% of the sample. This clonotype has only a few counts. The target of this receptor is not known. No qualities accompany the bases; no much larger clone lies one base away. Read against the paper, the sample's treatment or condition label means: allogeneic hematopoietic cell transplantation with graft depleted of TCRalphabeta T cells and CD19 B cells. The transplant recipients were children given TCRalphabeta/CD19-depleted allogeneic hematopoietic cell grafts.

CDR1 and CDR2, looked up from the germline V gene (reference sequence), are DFQATT and SNEGSKA. The CDR3 spans 15 residues, from the cysteine through the phenylalanine. Just CDR3 DNA is preserved here, 45 bases in frame from base 1. V is trimmed back by 6 bases and J by 1 base, and the junction contains 7 bases that no gene match accounts for. The sequence joins TRBV20-1 to TRBJ2-1; TRBD1 fits 9 bases in the junction. The sequencing used PBMCs, mostly from graft donor cells, collected 360 days after TCRalphabeta/CD19-depleted stem cell transplant. This TCR was sampled from a male patient between 5 and 17 years old who had a stem cell transplant for acute myeloid leukemia, so the T cells may come from the graft donor. The CDR3 reads CSAISGTGSYNEQFF. The DNA reads TGCAGTGCCATAAGCGGGACAGGGTCCTACAATGAGCAGTTCTTC.